This T cell receptor (beta chain) was found in a study of shared clonotypes between healthy human individuals. Whole-study context: Three CD4 naive, three CD4 memory, two CD8 naive and one CD8 memory plate were used per donor.

TCRdb's copy holds only in-frame clones and misses some; the assay was immunoSEQ multiplex PCR. The table lists roughly 1,500,000 clones, 97% to 99% of them singletons. V lost 6 bases and J lost 1; bases outside the gene matches: 9. From germline, CDR1 is MGHRA and CDR2 YSYEKL. The length of the CDR3 is 17 residues. Study findings and constraints: Non-shared clonotypes displayed generation probabilities falling below those of clonotypes present in all four donors. Naive subsets generally had larger estimated richness than memory subsets.

As concerns this clone: Its cognate antigen is unknown.

What was sequenced was naive CD4+ T cells sorted from blood. The subset was: CD45RA+ positively selected. The sequence was obtained from a man aged 25-40 years in good health. The chain couples TRBV4-1 to TRBJ2-2, with 9 bases identical to TRBD1. The CDR3: CASSRPGQGLNTGELFF. The CDR3 DNA reads TGCGCCAGCAGTCGGCCGGGACAGGGTTTGAACACCGGGGAGCTGTTTTTT.